The 25 T cell receptor beta chains listed next were all sequenced from one sample in a study of T cell changes during pregnancy in multiple sclerosis. The table came from immunoSEQ multiplex PCR; TCRdb's copy has only in-frame clones and leaves some out. This sample has about 38,000 clones; about 93% occur once, and the top ten carry under 0.4%. This material consisted of CD4+ T cells from peripheral blood mononuclear cells, taken after pregnancy. The receptors here all came from a female donor in good health, enrolled as a control in a pregnancy study.

This clone came up once. The rearrangement joins TRBV5-4 to TRBJ2-7; D call uncertain. The CDR3 runs 15 residues. Trimming left V 0 bases short and J 0 bases short, with 10 bases between. Germline CDR1 reads SGHNT; CDR2 reads YYREEE (reference sequence). The DNA of the CDR3 is TGTGCCAGCAGCTTGGGAGCCGTTCCCTCCTACGAGCAGTACTTC. It codes for CASSLGAVPSYEQYF.

Only a few counts were recorded for this clone. The gene calls are TRBV6-5 and TRBJ2-7, with no clear D. V lost 0 bases and J lost 3, with 12 bases in between. Germline-derived CDR1 and CDR2 are MNHEY and SVGAGI. The CDR3 spans 15 residues. This chain's CDR3 is CASSYSRSARYEQYF. CDR3 in DNA: TGTGCCAGCAGTTACTCTCGCAGTGCACGCTACGAGCAGTACTTC.

This clone occurred a few times. The chain combines TRBV19 with TRBJ1-1; D ambiguous. CDR1 and CDR2 from the germline V gene are LNHDA and SQIVND (reference sequence). Trimming pared 5 bases from V and 2 bases from J, leaving 12 bases between. The CDR3 totals 14 residues. Here the CDR3 DNA reads TGTGCCAGTAGTCGAACTACCCGCAACACTGAAGCTTTCTTT. Protein sequence: CASSRTTRNTEAFF.

The chain carries TRBV9 and TRBJ2-3, with D unclear. This CDR3 spans 15 amino acids. Germline V gives CDR1 SGDLS, CDR2 YYNGEE. V lost 3 bases, J lost 2 bases, and 13 bases lay in between. CDR3 DNA sequence: TGTGCCAGCAGCGGTGCCGGGTCCCCCACAGATACGCAGTATTTT. Amino acids: CASSGAGSPTDTQYF. The whole variable domain, filled in from reference TRBV9 and TRBJ2-3, reads DSGVTQTPKHLITATGQRVTLRCSPRSGDLSVYWYQQSLDQGLQFLIQYYNGEERAKGNILERFSAQQFPDLHSELNLSSLELGDSALYFCASSGAGSPTDTQYFGPGTRLTVL.

This CDR3 reads CSTQTGGGTEAFF. The CDR3 nucleotides read TGCAGCACACAGACAGGGGGAGGAACTGAAGCTTTCTTT. V gene TRBV29-1 combines with J gene TRBJ1-1; 9 bases align to TRBD1. Germline-derived CDR1 and CDR2 are SQVTM and ANQGSEA. CDR3 length: 13 amino acids. The J segment lost 5 bases and the V segment lost 8 bases, leaving 9 bases of the junction unmatched.

The chain employs TRBV4-3 and TRBJ2-1, with TRBD2 identical over 10 bases. The CDR3 consists of 16 residues. Looked up from germline, CDR1 is LGHNA and CDR2 is YSLEER. V lost 3 bases and J lost 9; bases outside the gene matches: 11. CDR3 nucleotide sequence: TGCGCCAGCAGCCAGGGGACAGGTCGACTAGCGGGTGAGCAGTTCTTC. Translation gives CASSQGTGRLAGEQFF.

This rearrangement joins TRBV30 to TRBJ2-3; 15 nucleotides match TRBD2. Trimming cost V 5 bases and J 3 bases; bases outside gene matches: 6. The CDR3 contains 16 residues. CDR1 and CDR2 (germline): GTSNPN, SVGIG (reference sequence). In nucleotides, the CDR3 is TGTGCCTGGTCAGGACTAGCGGGGGGGAGAACAGATACGCAGTATTTT. It codes for CAWSGLAGGRTDTQYF. Full variable domain (missing parts from reference TRBV30 and TRBJ2-3): SQTIHQWPATLVQPVGSPLSLECTVEGTSNPNLYWYRQAAGRGLQLLFYSVGIGQISSEVPQNLSASRPQDRQFILSSKKLLLSDSGFYLCAWSGLAGGRTDTQYFGPGTRLTVL.

The chain recombines TRBV6-5 with TRBJ1-1; TRBD1 aligns across 9 bases. The CDR3 is made up of 15 amino acids. CDR1 and CDR2 from the germline V gene are MNHEY and SVGAGI. J was trimmed by 5 bases and V by 2 bases; bases with no gene match: 6. The CDR3 here is CASSYGTGGATEAFF. The CDR3 bases are TGTGCCAGCAGTTACGGTACAGGGGGCGCGACTGAAGCTTTCTTT.

The J gene is TRBJ1-5, the V gene TRBV7-2; 10 nucleotides agree with TRBD1. Germline loops: CDR1 SGHTA, CDR2 FQGNSA. J was trimmed by 6 bases and V by 5 bases; bases with no gene match: 7. The CDR3 spans 15 residues. CDR3 nucleotides: TGTGCCAGCAGCAATCGACAGGGGGCGCCTCAGCCCCAGCATTTT. Its protein product is CASSNRQGAPQPQHF.

CDR3 in DNA: TGTGCCAGCAGCCCACAGGGGGCGATCGGGGAGCTGTTTTTT. It is translated as CASSPQGAIGELFF. This chain links TRBV7-9 with TRBJ2-2, with 9 bases fitting TRBD1. V trimming: 5 bases; J trimming: 7 bases; junction bases outside the gene matches: 5. The V gene's germline CDR1 is SEHNR and CDR2 FQNEAQ (reference sequence). This CDR3 comprises 14 residues.

The J gene is TRBJ1-4, the V gene TRBV6-6; a possible D gene is TRBD1 (6 bases). The V gene lost 2 bases and the J gene lost 4 bases, with 11 bases spanning the gap. Germline lookup yields CDR1 MNHNY and CDR2 SVGAGI (reference sequence). This CDR3 region has 15 residues. CDR3 region: CASSYPTGLNEKLFF. The CDR3 DNA sequence: TGTGCCAGCAGTTACCCTACAGGGCTTAATGAAAAACTGTTTTTT.

This clone was observed a few times. The V call is TRBV2, the J call TRBJ1-1, with D perhaps matching TRBD1 (6 bases). V was cut by 4 bases and J by 6 bases, with 9 bases left in between. This CDR3 comprises 12 residues. The V gene's germline CDR1 is SNHLY and CDR2 FYNNEI. The CDR3 sequence is CASSAGVAEAFF. CDR3 DNA: TGTGCCAGCAGTGCAGGGGTAGCTGAAGCTTTCTTT. The full variable domain, completed using reference TRBV2 and TRBJ1-1, is EPEVTQTPSHQVTQMGQEVILRCVPISNHLYFYWYRQILGQKVEFLVSFYNNEISEKSEIFDDQFSVERPDGSNFTLKIRSTKLEDSAMYFCASSAGVAEAFFGQGTRLTVV.

The gene calls are TRBV12-5 and TRBJ2-7; 10 bases map to TRBD2. J was trimmed by 2 bases and V by 6 bases; bases with no gene match: 1. This CDR3 contains 13 residues. Germline V lookup: CDR1 LGHNT, CDR2 FRNRAP. CDR3 coding DNA: TGTGCTAGTGGGCTAGCGGGGGCCTACGAGCAGTACTTC. It translates to CASGLAGAYEQYF. The full variable domain, completed using reference TRBV12-5 and TRBJ2-7, is DARVTQTPRHKVTEMGQEVTMRCQPILGHNTVFWYRQTMMQGLELLAYFRNRAPLDDSGMPKDRFSAEMPDATLATLKIQPSEPRDSAVYFCASGLAGAYEQYFGPGTRLTVT.

The gene calls are TRBV20-1 and TRBJ2-7; D perhaps matches TRBD2 (6 bases). CDR1 and CDR2 from the germline V gene are DFQATT and SNEGSKA (reference sequence). The length of the CDR3 is 11 residues. Trimming cost V 6 bases and J 0 bases, with 6 bases left between them. For the CDR3, the DNA is TGCAGTGCCGGGGGCTCCTACGAGCAGTACTTC. Protein product: CSAGGSYEQYF.

This chain joins TRBV7-8 and TRBJ1-1; tentatively, D is TRBD1 (5 bases). V gave up 5 bases and J gave up 0 bases, with 19 bases separating them. The germline V gene has CDR1 SGHVS and CDR2 FQNEAQ. This CDR3 has 17 residues. For the CDR3, the DNA is TGTGCCAGCAGCCCATCCGGGGGTCGGGCAATGAACACTGAAGCTTTCTTT. As protein: CASSPSGGRAMNTEAFF.

The CDR3 loop is CASSASGQGSYEQYF. CDR3 coding DNA: TGCGCCAGCAGTGCCTCGGGACAGGGTTCCTACGAGCAGTACTTC. The genes are TRBV10-2 and TRBJ2-5; TRBD1 aligns across 9 bases. The better agreement between TRBJ2-7 and the DNA end casts doubt on the J call. CDR1 and CDR2 from the germline V gene are WSHSY and SAAADI. This CDR3 has 15 amino acids.

This chain uses TRBV10-3 with TRBJ1-1, with 8 bases matching TRBD1. Germline-derived CDR1 and CDR2 are ENHRY and SYGVKD. Germline trimming cut 5 bases from V and 4 bases from J; bases unmatched to any gene: 9. The CDR3 extends over 15 amino acids. The CDR3 protein is CAISSSATGATEAFF. CDR3 DNA sequence: TGTGCCATCAGTTCCTCAGCGACAGGGGCCACTGAAGCTTTCTTT.

The chain has TRBV7-9 and TRBJ2-3, with 8 positions matching TRBD2. The length of the CDR3 is 15 residues. From germline, CDR1 is SEHNR and CDR2 FQNEAQ (reference sequence). V was clipped by 1 base and J by 2 bases; unmatched bases: 2. The CDR3 is CASSLVAGLTDTQYF. Here the CDR3 DNA reads TGTGCCAGCAGCTTAGTAGCGGGACTCACAGATACGCAGTATTTT.

The V call is TRBV7-9, the J call TRBJ2-6; D might be TRBD1 (5 bases). This CDR3 comprises 16 residues. V was trimmed by 1 base and J by 4 bases, leaving 11 bases between them. Germline CDR1 SEHNR, CDR2 FQNEAQ (reference sequence). The CDR3 nucleotides are TGTGCCAGCAGCTTAGTTGTAGGGGCAGGGGCCAACGTCCTGACTTTC. This encodes CASSLVVGAGANVLTF.

In nucleotides, the CDR3 is TGCGCCAGCAGCTCAGTGTTGGGGGATACTAGCGGGGGTCCTTCCTACAATGAGCAGTTCTTC. Its protein product is CASSSVLGDTSGGPSYNEQFF. The genes are TRBV10-1 and TRBJ2-1; TRBD2 matches 11 bases. V was clipped by 6 bases and J by 1 base; unmatched bases: 20. Germline V CDR1 and CDR2: WNHNN, SYGVQD (reference sequence). The CDR3 has 21 amino acids.

CDR3 protein: CASSSYSVNTEAFF. The CDR3 nucleotides read TGTGCCAGCAGCTCCTACAGTGTGAACACTGAAGCTTTCTTT. V usage is TRBV7-2 and J usage is TRBJ1-1; D not resolved. Germline V CDR1 and CDR2: SGHTA, FQGNSA. The CDR3 consists of 14 residues. V dropped 4 bases and J dropped 0 bases, with 9 bases sitting between them.

The chain links TRBV10-3 to TRBJ2-7, with TRBD1 identical over 9 bases. The CDR3 extends over 13 amino acids. Germline CDR1 reads ENHRY; CDR2 reads SYGVKD. J was trimmed by 0 bases and V by 10 bases; bases with no gene match: 4. The CDR3 coding sequence is TGTGCCACCGGACAGGGGAGCTCCTACGAGCAGTACTTC. Its protein is CATGQGSSYEQYF.

The rearrangement links TRBV10-3 to TRBJ2-7, with 8 bases that match TRBD1. With V trimmed by 10 bases and J by 5 bases, 7 bases remained unmatched. From germline, CDR1 is ENHRY and CDR2 SYGVKD. The CDR3 has 12 residues. CDR3 residues: CATNQGADEQYF. CDR3 DNA: TGTGCCACCAATCAGGGGGCGGACGAGCAGTACTTC.

The chain carries TRBV6-5 and TRBJ2-5; TRBD2 agrees at 10 bases. This CDR3 has 16 residues. V trimming: 2 bases; J trimming: 1 base; junction bases outside the gene matches: 4. CDR1 is MNHEY and CDR2 is SVGAGI in the germline V gene. As DNA, the CDR3 is TGTGCCAGCAGTTACCGTAGCGGGGGGCGCCAAGAGACCCAGTACTTC. It yields the protein CASSYRSGGRQETQYF.

The rearrangement links TRBV28 to TRBJ2-3; TRBD1 matches at 8 bases. The CDR3 has 15 amino acids. Trimming cost V 6 bases and J 3 bases; bases outside gene matches: 8. Per the germline V gene, CDR1 is MDHEN and CDR2 is SYDVKM. As DNA, the CDR3 is TGTGCCAGCAGATTGAATGGACAGGGAACAGATACGCAGTATTTT. It yields the protein CASRLNGQGTDTQYF. Filled out from reference TRBV28 and TRBJ2-3, the complete variable domain reads DVKVTQSSRYLVKRTGEKVFLECVQDMDHENMFWYRQDPGLGLRLIYFSYDVKMKEKGDIPEGYSVSREKKERFSLILESASTNQTSMYLCASRLNGQGTDTQYFGPGTRLTVL.